The sequence of this T cell receptor beta chain was determined in a study of blood T cell repertoires in COVID-19. V was shortened by 2 bases and J by 0 bases, with 10 bases between the two germline ends. Germline loops: CDR1 KGHSH, CDR2 LQKENI. This CDR3 spans 15 amino acids. The table came from immunoSEQ multiplex PCR; TCRdb's copy has only in-frame clones and leaves some out. The repertoire holds 17,000 or so clones, with about four fifths as singletons. Specimen: peripheral blood. The gene calls are TRBV18 and TRBJ1-1; D is unresolved. This TCR was recovered from a man aged 35 to 55 with active or convalescent COVID-19. The CDR3 DNA follows: TGTGCCAGCTCACCATCTGGAGGTCTGAACACTGAAGCTTTCTTT. Residues: CASSPSGGLNTEAFF.